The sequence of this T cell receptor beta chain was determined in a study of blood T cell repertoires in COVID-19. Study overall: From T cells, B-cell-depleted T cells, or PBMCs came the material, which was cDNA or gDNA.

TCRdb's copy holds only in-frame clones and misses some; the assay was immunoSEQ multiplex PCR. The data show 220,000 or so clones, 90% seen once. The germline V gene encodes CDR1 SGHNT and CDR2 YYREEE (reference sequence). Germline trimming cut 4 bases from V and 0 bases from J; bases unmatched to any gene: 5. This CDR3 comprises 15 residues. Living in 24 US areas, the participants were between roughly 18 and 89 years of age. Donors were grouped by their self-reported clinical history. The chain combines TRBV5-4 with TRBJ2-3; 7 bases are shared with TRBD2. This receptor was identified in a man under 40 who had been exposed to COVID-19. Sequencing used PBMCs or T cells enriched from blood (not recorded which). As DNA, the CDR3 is TGTGCCAGCAGCCCGGGGGGTACTAGCACAGATACGCAGTATTTT. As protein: CASSPGGTSTDTQYF.